Listed here are 28 T cell receptor beta chains from one sample, sequenced in a study of blood T cell repertoires in COVID-19. Sequencing was performed with immunoSEQ multiplex PCR; in TCRdb, only in-frame clones are kept and a portion is missing. The sample carries a few hundred thousand clones, about 90% recorded once. Sequenced sample: peripheral blood. The source of these receptors is a woman in her forties or fifties who had recovered from COVID-19.

This chain uses TRBV27 with TRBJ2-1; D ambiguous. Trimming stripped 6 bases from V and 7 bases from J, with 13 bases between. Germline V lookup: CDR1 MNHEY, CDR2 SMNVEV (reference sequence). The CDR3 extends over 13 amino acids. CDR3 protein: CASRTGFWNEQFF. As DNA, the CDR3 is TGTGCCAGCAGAACCGGGTTCTGGAATGAGCAGTTCTTC.

The gene calls are TRBV21-1 and TRBJ2-1; the table's D call, TRBD2, has no DNA check behind it. TRBV21-1 is listed as a pseudogene. The length of the CDR3 is 15 residues. The CDR3 region is CASTLSGASYNEQFF. CDR3 in DNA: TGTGCCAGCACGTTGAGCGGAGCCTCCTACAATGAGCAGTTCTTC.

V is TRBV28 and J is TRBJ1-5; D uncertain. Trimming removed 6 bases at V and 0 bases at J, with 12 bases between. Germline V gene data show CDR1 as MDHEN and CDR2 as SYDVKM. The CDR3 covers 15 residues. The CDR3 region is CASSRQRNSNQPQHF. CDR3 DNA: TGTGCCAGCAGCCGGCAGAGGAATAGCAATCAGCCCCAGCATTTT.

This chain connects TRBV5-1 to TRBJ1-1, with 10 bases aligning to TRBD1. V was clipped by 3 bases and J by 1 base; unmatched bases: 6. The CDR3 runs 16 residues. The V gene's germline CDR1 is SGHRS and CDR2 YFSETQ. The CDR3 DNA reads as TGCGCCAGCAGCTGGGGACAGGGGACGTCGAACACTGAAGCTTTCTTT. It translates to CASSWGQGTSNTEAFF.

V is TRBV6-5 and J is TRBJ2-7; TRBD1 aligns across 8 bases. The trim removed 6 bases at V and 3 bases at J, leaving 7 bases unmatched. Germline-derived CDR1 and CDR2 are MNHEY and SVGAGI. The length of the CDR3 is 14 residues. In DNA, the CDR3 is TGTGCCAGCAGGAACCGACAGGGGCTCTACGAGCAGTACTTC. This gives the protein CASRNRQGLYEQYF.

The chain employs TRBV6-2 or TRBV6-3 and TRBJ2-7, with 9 bases lining up with TRBD2. The CDR3 has 15 amino acids. Germline values: CDR1 MNHEY, CDR2 SVGEGT. J lost 6 bases, V lost 5 bases, and 11 bases had no gene match. DNA for the CDR3: TGTGCCAGCAGTACCCCGGGACTAGCTGGGCGCGAGCAGTACTTC. Amino acid sequence: CASSTPGLAGREQYF.

This clone was counted a few times. The chain combines TRBV27 with TRBJ2-7; the match to TRBD1 covers 12 bases. The CDR3 has 15 residues. The germline V gene encodes CDR1 MNHEY and CDR2 SMNVEV (reference sequence). V was clipped by 6 bases and J by 3 bases; unmatched bases: 6. CDR3 sequence (DNA): TGTGCCAGCAGGGACCGGGACAGGGGGCTCTACGAGCAGTACTTC. This sequence encodes CASRDRDRGLYEQYF.

V and J are TRBV6-5 and TRBJ2-7; possible D gene TRBD1, 6 bases. V gave up 6 bases and J gave up 6 bases, with 21 bases separating them. The CDR3 is 15 amino acids. Germline values: CDR1 MNHEY, CDR2 SVGAGI. The CDR3: CASRLRDNNYGEQYF. The CDR3 coding sequence is TGTGCCAGCAGGCTCCGGGACAACAATTATGGCGAGCAGTACTTC.

This chain connects TRBV11-1 to TRBJ1-1; weak D call: TRBD1 (6 bases). V gave up 5 bases and J gave up 11 bases, with 18 bases separating them. This CDR3 region has 13 residues. From germline, CDR1 is SGHAT and CDR2 FQDESV (reference sequence). The CDR3, as DNA: TGTGCCAGCAGCAAAGGACAGACCGTGGGCGCTTTCTTT. Translating gives CASSKGQTVGAFF.

Comments on this clone: This sample also contains other DNA sequences that code for the same CDR3. This sequence joins TRBV28 and TRBJ2-7; no definite D call. Germline assignment: CDR1 MDHEN and CDR2 SYDVKM. Trimming shortened V by 3 bases and J by 4 bases, and 4 bases separated the two germline ends. The CDR3 sequence is 11 residues long. CDR3 in amino acids: CASSFRYEQYF. In nucleotides, the CDR3 is TGTGCCAGCAGTTTCCGGTACGAGCAGTACTTC.

The J gene is TRBJ2-2, the V gene TRBV4-3; maybe TRBD2 (6 bases). The V gene lost 4 bases and the J gene lost 7 bases, with 16 bases spanning the gap. Germline CDR1 reads LGHNA; CDR2 reads YSLEER. CDR3 length: 15 amino acids. In DNA form, the CDR3 reads TGCGCCAGCAGCCCCGCACGGGAGTTAATCGGGGAGCTGTTTTTT. Translating gives CASSPARELIGELFF.

This chain joins TRBV30 and TRBJ2-3; 10 nucleotides line up with TRBD2. V dropped 3 bases and J dropped 5; count of bases not matched to a gene: 5. The CDR3 is 14 residues long. CDR1 is GTSNPN, CDR2 SVGIG, per germline (reference sequence). CDR3 coding DNA: TGTGCCTGGAGGATAGCGGGAGGTCGAGATACGCAGTATTTT. Its protein is CAWRIAGGRDTQYF.

CDR3 sequence reads: CASSFRNTEAFF. DNA for the CDR3: TGTGCCAGTAGTTTCAGGAACACTGAAGCTTTCTTT. The rearrangement joins TRBV19 to TRBJ1-1; the D is unclear. CDR1 is LNHDA, CDR2 SQIVND, per germline (reference sequence). CDR3 size: 12 residues. Trimming shortened V by 5 bases and J by 1 base, and 5 bases separated the two germline ends.

V usage is TRBV3-1 (or the pseudogene TRBV3-2) and J usage is TRBJ1-6, with TRBD1 matching 9 bases. This CDR3 contains 13 residues. J was trimmed by 9 bases and V by 6 bases; bases with no gene match: 3. The germline gives CDR1 LGHDT, CDR2 YNNKEL (reference sequence). In DNA, the CDR3 is TGTGCCAGCAGTCCACAGGGGGCTTCACCCCTCCACTTT. Amino acid sequence: CASSPQGASPLHF.

V and J are TRBV7-9 and TRBJ1-6, with no clear D. Trimming left V 3 bases short and J 6 bases short, with 6 bases between. The CDR3 is 13 residues long. Germline V gene sequence: CDR1 SEHNR, CDR2 FQNEAQ (reference sequence). Here the CDR3 DNA reads TGTGCCAGCAGCTTTGAGGGTAATTCACCCCTCCACTTT. Translated: CASSFEGNSPLHF.

The V gene is TRBV19, the J gene TRBJ2-2; possibly TRBD1 for D (5 bases). The CDR3 is made up of 15 amino acids. The V end was cut by 7 bases, the J end by 5 bases, with 17 bases between. Germline V gene sequence: CDR1 LNHDA, CDR2 SQIVND (reference sequence). The CDR3 here is CASTPWGAGTGELFF. The CDR3 DNA reads TGTGCCAGTACGCCCTGGGGCGCAGGTACCGGGGAGCTGTTTTTT.

The gene calls are TRBV6-2 or TRBV6-3 and TRBJ2-3, with D hard to call. There are 14 residues in the CDR3. V gave up 5 bases and J gave up 4 bases, with 13 bases separating them. The germline CDR1 and CDR2 sequences are MNHEY and SVGEGT. This chain's CDR3 is CASSPLSVPDTQYF. CDR3 nucleotide sequence: TGTGCCAGCAGTCCACTTTCCGTACCAGATACGCAGTATTTT.

The V gene is TRBV6-2 or TRBV6-3, the J gene TRBJ1-2; no clear D. V shed 2 bases and J shed 2 bases, with 3 bases lying between them. CDR1 and CDR2 (germline): MNHEY, SVGEGT. The CDR3 totals 12 residues. Written as DNA, the CDR3 is TGTGCCAGCAGTTACGTAAACTATGGCTACACCTTC. It yields the protein CASSYVNYGYTF.

This clone has just a few counts. V is TRBV11-2 and J is TRBJ1-1; 9 bases line up with TRBD1. This CDR3 region has 13 residues. After removal of 0 bases from V and 11 bases from J, the junction contained 4 bases not matched to a gene. Germline V gene lookup returns CDR1 SGHAT and CDR2 FQNNGV. The CDR3 bases are TGTGCCAGCAGCTTAGATCGGGACAGGGATGCTTTCTTT. Translated, it gives CASSLDRDRDAFF.

This rearrangement joins TRBV9 to TRBJ2-1; possibly TRBD2 for D (6 bases). V was cut by 3 bases and J by 2 bases, with 21 bases left in between. The CDR3 contains 18 residues. The V gene's germline CDR1 is SGDLS and CDR2 YYNGEE. The DNA for the CDR3 is TGTGCCAGCAGCGCCGGTCCGCGGGGTGCGGGAACCTACAATGAGCAGTTCTTC. Its protein is CASSAGPRGAGTYNEQFF. The full variable domain, in which reference TRBV9 and TRBJ2-1 provide the parts outside the CDR3, is DSGVTQTPKHLITATGQRVTLRCSPRSGDLSVYWYQQSLDQGLQFLIQYYNGEERAKGNILERFSAQQFPDLHSELNLSSLELGDSALYFCASSAGPRGAGTYNEQFFGPGTRLTVL.

This chain links TRBV5-1 with TRBJ1-1, with D unclear. The germline gives CDR1 SGHRS, CDR2 YFSETQ. V dropped 4 bases and J dropped 8 bases, with 18 bases sitting between them. The CDR3 extends over 14 amino acids. The CDR3 sequence: CASSPGEVVVEAFF. The DNA for the CDR3 is TGCGCCAGCAGCCCCGGGGAGGTTGTCGTGGAAGCTTTCTTT.

CDR3 loop: CATSRVVNSDTQYF. CDR3 nucleotides: TGTGCCACCAGCAGAGTTGTCAACTCAGATACGCAGTATTTT. This chain joins TRBV15 and TRBJ2-3, with no clear D. V was trimmed by 1 base and J by 4 bases, leaving 9 bases between them. CDR1 and CDR2 (germline): LNHNV, YYDKDF (reference sequence). The CDR3 extends over 14 amino acids.

The chain carries TRBV11-2 and TRBJ2-5, with 12 nucleotides matching TRBD2. Per germline, CDR1 SGHAT and CDR2 FQNNGV. J lost 5 bases, V lost 5 bases, and 9 bases had no gene match. There are 16 residues in the CDR3. The CDR3 DNA reads TGTGCCAGCAGCCCCCGACTAGCGGGAGTAGGGGAGACCCAGTACTTC. It translates to CASSPRLAGVGETQYF.

V is TRBV7-2 and J is TRBJ2-7; D is unclear. The CDR3 is 12 residues long. Trimming took off 5 bases at V and 0 bases at J, with 5 bases between the two ends. Germline V gene lookup returns CDR1 SGHTA and CDR2 FQGNSA. The CDR3 loop is CASSPNSYEQYF. CDR3 in DNA: TGTGCCAGCAGCCCTAACTCCTACGAGCAGTACTTC.

Comments on this clone: Additional DNA sequences in this sample encode the identical CDR3. The V and J genes are TRBV30 and TRBJ2-3; TRBD2 matches at 11 bases. Germline CDR1 and CDR2: GTSNPN and SVGIG (reference sequence). After removal of 4 bases from V and 3 bases from J, the junction contained 6 bases not matched to a gene. This CDR3 spans 15 amino acids. In nucleotides, the CDR3 is TGTGCCTGGAACAGACTAGCGGGGAGGACAGATACGCAGTATTTT. This gives the protein CAWNRLAGRTDTQYF.

The genes are TRBV19 and TRBJ1-1; 9 bases match TRBD1. The CDR3 runs to 12 residues. The V segment lost 9 bases and the J segment 6 bases; nucleotides outside the gene matches: 5. Looked up from germline, CDR1 is LNHDA and CDR2 is SQIVND (reference sequence). In DNA, the CDR3 is TGTGCCAGCGTCCGGGACAGGGCTGAAGCTTTCTTT. Amino acid sequence: CASVRDRAEAFF.

The rearrangement uses TRBV5-1 and TRBJ2-6, with TRBD1 as a possible D gene (6 bases). The CDR3 is 16 residues long. The V end lost 4 bases, the J end lost 0 bases, and 11 bases lay between the germline ends. The germline V gene has CDR1 SGHRS and CDR2 YFSETQ. The CDR3 here is CASSQGTFSGANVLTF. The CDR3 nucleotides read TGCGCCAGCAGCCAGGGGACGTTCTCTGGGGCCAACGTCCTGACTTTC. Based on the CDR3 plus reference TRBV5-1 and TRBJ2-6, the full variable domain is KAGVTQTPRYLIKTRGQQVTLSCSPISGHRSVSWYQQTPGQGLQFLFEYFSETQRNKGNFPGRFSGRQFSNSRSEMNVSTLELGDSALYLCASSQGTFSGANVLTFGAGSRLTVL.

The chain combines TRBV19 with TRBJ2-3; 14 bases agree with TRBD2. CDR3 length: 16 amino acids. Trimming removed 6 bases from V and 5 bases from J; junction bases left unmatched: 7. Germline CDR1 reads LNHDA; CDR2 reads SQIVND (reference sequence). For the CDR3, the DNA is TGTGCCAGTAGGACCACCGGACTAGCGGGGGGAGATACGCAGTATTTT. Amino acid sequence: CASRTTGLAGGDTQYF.